This T cell receptor (beta chain) was sequenced during a study of persistence of HIV-infected CD4 T cells. Lysates of CMV-infected fibroblasts at approximately 10 ug/mL stimulated these cells. CD40L-negative CD69-negative CD45RO-high memory CD4+ T cells were sorted as populations depleted of antigen-responding cells. The libraries were made with immunoSEQ version 4 in survey mode. Profiling relied on immunoSEQ multiplex PCR, and the TCRdb table lists in-frame clones only, not all of them. The profile shows some 48,000 clones, around 75% of them singletons. V was pared by 2 bases and J by 2 bases, with 10 bases between. The CDR3 sequence is 14 residues long. Per germline, CDR1 SEHNR and CDR2 FQNEAQ (reference sequence). This clone was detected once. What it binds is not known.

The receptor was derived from an adult man with HIV who was CMV-seropositive. The rearrangement links TRBV7-9 to TRBJ2-7, with D unresolved. Source: CD4+ T cells sorted from PBMCs after roughly 18-hour stimulation, taken from a patient who received antiretroviral therapy. The CDR3 DNA reads as TGTGCCAGCAGCTTACTAAACCCTCCCTACGAGCAGTACTTC. It yields the protein CASSLLNPPYEQYF.